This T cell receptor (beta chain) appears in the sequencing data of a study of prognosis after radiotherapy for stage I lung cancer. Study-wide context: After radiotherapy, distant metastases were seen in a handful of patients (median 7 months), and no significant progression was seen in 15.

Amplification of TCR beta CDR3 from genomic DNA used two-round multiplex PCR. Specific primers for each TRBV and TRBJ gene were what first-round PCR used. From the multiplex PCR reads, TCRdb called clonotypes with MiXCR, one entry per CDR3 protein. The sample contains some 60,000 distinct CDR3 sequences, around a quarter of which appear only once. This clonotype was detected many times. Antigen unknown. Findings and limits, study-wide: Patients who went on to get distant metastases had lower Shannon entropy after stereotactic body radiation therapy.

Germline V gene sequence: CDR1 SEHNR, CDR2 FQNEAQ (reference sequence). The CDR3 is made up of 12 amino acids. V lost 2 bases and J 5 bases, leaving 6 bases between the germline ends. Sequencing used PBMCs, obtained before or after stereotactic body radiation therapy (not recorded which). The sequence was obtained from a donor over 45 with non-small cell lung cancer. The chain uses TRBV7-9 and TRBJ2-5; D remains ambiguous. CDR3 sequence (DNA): TGTGCCAGCAGCTTAACGTCCGAGACCCAGTACTTC. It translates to CASSLTSETQYF.